This entry concerns a single TCR beta chain. Germline CDR1 and CDR2: LNHDA and SQIVND (reference sequence). The CDR3 length is 13 residues. Trimming removed 10 bases from V and 0 bases from J; junction bases left unmatched: 3. This record comes from a study of blood T cell repertoires in COVID-19. Study processing details: For nucleated cells, counts were estimated from reference gene primer amplification. Profiling relied on immunoSEQ multiplex PCR, and the TCRdb table lists in-frame clones only, not all of them. V, J and clone size reflect that table, while D and trimming were determined from the DNA. This repertoire shows tens of thousands of clones, approximately 90% found once; its top ten account for 15% to 20%.

The sequenced material came from peripheral blood. The receptor comes from a man older than 75 with acute or convalescent COVID-19. The chain employs TRBV19 and TRBJ2-1, with 7 bases fitting TRBD2. The CDR3 DNA reads TGTGCCACCTCTAGCGGCTCCTACAATGAGCAGTTCTTC. Encoded protein: CATSSGSYNEQFF.